Below, 12 T cell receptor beta chains from the same sample are listed, as sequenced in a study of T cell responses to AZD1222 COVID-19 vaccine. Produced via immunoSEQ multiplex PCR; TCRdb's table is partial and in-frame only. Of fewer than 90,000 clones in the sample, around nine tenths were seen once. The sample was peripheral blood, taken on day 0 of AZD1222 vaccination. The receptors stem from an adult in good health.

The gene calls are TRBV3-1 (or the pseudogene TRBV3-2) and TRBJ1-5, with TRBD1 matching over 7 bases. Germline V gene lookup returns CDR1 LGHDT and CDR2 YNNKEL (reference sequence). The trim removed 1 base at V and 4 bases at J, leaving 7 bases unmatched. This CDR3 is built from 16 residues. The CDR3 spells CASSQGLGTDNQPQHF. CDR3 in DNA: TGTGCCAGCAGCCAAGGATTAGGGACAGATAATCAGCCCCAGCATTTT.

This clone was counted a single time. The chain is built from TRBV11-1 and TRBJ2-2; no definite D call. The CDR3 extends over 14 amino acids. Germline CDR1 is SGHAT and CDR2 is FQDESV (reference sequence). Trimming shortened V by 0 bases and J by 1 base, and 3 bases separated the two germline ends. CDR3 protein: CASSLALNTGELFF. DNA of the CDR3: TGTGCCAGCAGCTTAGCACTGAACACCGGGGAGCTGTTTTTT.

This clone was seen only once. V gene TRBV24-1 combines with J gene TRBJ2-2; 7 bases are a match to TRBD1. This CDR3 has 19 amino acids. Germline V CDR1 and CDR2: KGHDR, SFDVKD. The junction had 18 bases not matched to a gene; V was cut back by 4 bases and J by 5 bases. The chain's CDR3 is CATSETTGSSVVRTGELFF. CDR3 nucleotides: TGTGCCACCAGTGAGACGACAGGGAGCTCAGTGGTCCGGACCGGGGAGCTGTTTTTT.

This chain uses TRBV6-5 with TRBJ1-6, with D possibly being TRBD1 (5 bases). The CDR3 covers 13 residues. Deletions cut 7 bases from V and 6 bases from J, with 10 bases between. CDR1 and CDR2 from the germline V gene are MNHEY and SVGAGI. The CDR3 DNA reads TGTGCCAGCAATAAAGGGACTAATTCACCCCTCCACTTT. Translated: CASNKGTNSPLHF.

To note about this clone: At one of its ends the junction is not consistent with the germline gene, which may arise from a read error. This chain links TRBV7-8 with TRBJ2-3; 11 bases align to TRBD2. CDR1 SGHVS and CDR2 FQNEAQ come from the germline V gene. This CDR3 spans 15 amino acids. The CDR3 sequence is CACSFSGGAGDTQYF. CDR3 coding DNA: TGTGCCTGCAGCTTTAGCGGGGGGGCCGGTGATACGCAGTATTTT. The full variable domain, completed using reference TRBV7-8 and TRBJ2-3, is GAGVSQSPRYKVAKRGQDVALRCDPISGHVSLFWYQQALGQGPEFLTYFQNEAQLDKSGLPSDRFFAERPEGSVSTLKIQRTQQEDSAVYLCACSFSGGAGDTQYFGPGTRLTVL.

This clone was observed once. The chain links TRBV18 to TRBJ2-7, with D possibly being TRBD1 (6 bases). Per the germline V gene, CDR1 is KGHSH and CDR2 is LQKENI. This CDR3 has 12 amino acids. V gave up 5 bases and J gave up 4 bases, with 9 bases separating them. In DNA, the CDR3 is TGTGCCAGCTCATCACAGGGATACGAGCAGTACGTC. Its protein is CASSSQGYEQYV.

The chain recombines TRBV4-1 with TRBJ1-1, with D perhaps matching TRBD1 (5 bases). The V end was cut by 6 bases, the J end by 5 bases, with 19 bases between. The CDR3 is 15 amino acids. Looked up from germline, CDR1 is MGHRA and CDR2 is YSYEKL. This CDR3 is CASRPPGPSGTEAFF. The CDR3 DNA sequence: TGCGCCAGCAGACCCCCTGGACCCTCAGGGACTGAAGCTTTCTTT.

V is TRBV4-2 and J is TRBJ2-1; 7 bases are shared with TRBD2. V lost 4 bases to trimming and J lost 8 bases; unmatched junction nucleotides: 8. Germline V gene sequence: CDR1 LGHNA, CDR2 YNFKEQ. The CDR3 runs to 14 residues. The CDR3 DNA reads as TGTGCCAGCAGCCCTCGGGGAGGGCGGGATGAGCAGTTCTTC. It specifies CASSPRGGRDEQFF.

CDR3 coding DNA: TGTGCCAGTAGTATATTGGGGGAGTCTGGGGCCAACGTCCTGACTTTC. This gives the protein CASSILGESGANVLTF. V gene TRBV19 combines with J gene TRBJ2-6; the D call may be TRBD1 or TRBD2 (5 bases each). This CDR3 contains 16 residues. Trimming stripped 2 bases from V and 1 base from J, with 9 bases between. Looked up from germline, CDR1 is LNHDA and CDR2 is SQIVND (reference sequence).

This clone was found a few times. CDR3 residues: CASSQDLGSDQPQHF. Written as DNA, the CDR3 is TGTGCCAGCAGCCAAGATTTGGGGTCGGATCAGCCCCAGCATTTT. J is TRBJ1-5 and V is TRBV3-1 (or the pseudogene TRBV3-2); D gene unclear. Germline CDR1 reads LGHDT; CDR2 reads YNNKEL (reference sequence). The ends were cut back, 0 bases at V and 5 bases at J, with 11 bases in the middle. The CDR3 runs 15 residues.

This clone has only one observation. The chain is built from TRBV10-1 and TRBJ2-5, with a weak D call TRBD1 (7 bases). Trimming cost V 3 bases and J 3 bases, with 11 bases left between them. The CDR3 is 14 amino acids. CDR1 is WNHNN, CDR2 SYGVQD, per germline (reference sequence). CDR3 loop: CASSDRGTEETQYF. The CDR3 region has the DNA TGCGCCAGCAGTGACCGCGGGACAGAAGAGACCCAGTACTTC.

In this sample, this clone turned up once. The chain combines TRBV2 with TRBJ1-6; D uncertain. Germline V gives CDR1 SNHLY, CDR2 FYNNEI. CDR3 length: 13 residues. CDR3 sequence: CAQRGLGVSPLHF. CDR3 DNA: TGTGCTCAGAGAGGGCTTGGGGTCTCACCCCTCCACTTT.